Below, 28 T cell receptor beta chains from the same sample are listed, as sequenced in a study of blood T cell repertoires in COVID-19 (dated by TCRdb to 2020 to 2021). The library was built by means of the immunoSEQ multiplex PCR assay. The table comes from immuneACCESS by way of TCRdb, which keeps in-frame sequences with V and J called. Part of the clones is missing from these tables; in studies checked, under half for an unresolved V gene and the rest for unknown reasons. The sample yields hundreds of thousands of clones; 70% to 90% were counted once. 2.5% to 3.5% of the sample is in the top ten clones. The specimen was PBMCs or T cells enriched from blood (not recorded which). The receptors were sampled from a woman aged 50 to 60 in a cohort exposed to, infected with or recovered from COVID-19 (not recorded which).

The rearrangement uses TRBV7-2 and TRBJ2-7; TRBD2 matches 11 bases. Trimming at V came to 7 bases and at J to 2 bases, leaving 7 bases not matched to a gene. The CDR3 has 15 residues. Germline V lookup: CDR1 SGHTA, CDR2 FQGNSA. The CDR3 nucleotides are TGTGCCAGCACCATAGCGGGGGGGCCCACCTACGAGCAGTACTTC. This translates into CASTIAGGPTYEQYF.

This clone has more than one count but fewer than ten. Other DNA sequences in this specimen translate into the identical CDR3. The V and J genes are TRBV4-2 and TRBJ2-7; no reliable D call. The V gene lost 2 bases and the J gene lost 4 bases, with 6 bases spanning the gap. This CDR3 spans 12 amino acids. In germline, CDR1 is LGHNA, CDR2 YNFKEQ. The CDR3 sequence: CASSQSGYEQYF. Written as DNA, the CDR3 is TGTGCCAGCAGCCAATCGGGTTACGAGCAGTACTTC.

In DNA form, the CDR3 reads TGTGCCAGCAGTTTGAGGCCGGACTATGGCTACACCTTC. As protein: CASSLRPDYGYTF. The chain joins TRBV12-3 or TRBV12-4 to TRBJ1-2; D is unresolved. The CDR3 sequence is 13 residues long. Trimming stripped 3 bases from V and 3 bases from J, with 8 bases between.

CDR3 DNA: TGTGCCAGCAGTCCGGAATGGGACAGGGGGGCAGAGACCCAGTACTTC. This encodes CASSPEWDRGAETQYF. The J gene is TRBJ2-5, the V gene TRBV27, with 11 bases aligning to TRBD1. The CDR3 has 16 amino acids. Losses at the gene ends were 5 bases for V and 4 bases for J; bases not matched to a gene: 9. CDR1 and CDR2 (germline): MNHEY, SMNVEV (reference sequence).

The chain carries TRBV5-1 and TRBJ2-5; 10 positions match TRBD2. This CDR3 contains 14 residues. Germline V gene data show CDR1 as SGHRS and CDR2 as YFSETQ. V lost 5 bases, J lost 4 bases, and 5 bases stayed unmatched. The CDR3 coding sequence is TGCGCCAGCAGAAGCGGGGGGGCTCCAGAGACCCAGTACTTC. As protein: CASRSGGAPETQYF.

The chain links TRBV29-1 to TRBJ1-1, with a possible D match to TRBD1 (5 bases). The CDR3 loop spans 13 amino acids. The germline CDR1 and CDR2 sequences are SQVTM and ANQGSEA. V was clipped by 7 bases and J by 4 bases, with 16 bases between them. The CDR3 bases are TGCAGCGCAAATGGGGGGAGGGGCACTGAAGCTTTCTTT. It specifies CSANGGRGTEAFF. Drawing the rest from reference TRBV29-1 and TRBJ1-1, the complete variable domain is SAVISQKPSRDICQRGTSLTIQCQVDSQVTMMFWYRQQPGQSLTLIATANQGSEATYESGFVIDKFPISRPNLTFSTLTVSNMSPEDSSIYLCSANGGRGTEAFFGQGTRLTVV.

The chain couples TRBV5-4 to TRBJ2-7; TRBD2 matches 12 bases. Germline V lookup: CDR1 SGHNT, CDR2 YYREEE (reference sequence). V lost 3 bases and J lost 3; bases outside the gene matches: 13. The CDR3 is made up of 18 amino acids. This CDR3 is CASSSNPGLAGQYYEQYF. CDR3 in DNA: TGTGCCAGCAGCTCGAATCCGGGACTAGCGGGTCAATACTACGAGCAGTACTTC.

The chain uses TRBV30 and TRBJ2-2, with 8 bases identical to TRBD2. The CDR3 is 18 amino acids. Trimming at V came to 1 base and at J to 2 bases, leaving 12 bases not matched to a gene. Germline values: CDR1 GTSNPN, CDR2 SVGIG (reference sequence). DNA of the CDR3: TGTGCCTGGAGTGGGGGACCGCGGGGGGTCTTCAACACCGGGGAGCTGTTTTTT. Encoded protein: CAWSGGPRGVFNTGELFF.

The gene calls are TRBV29-1 and TRBJ1-2; a possible D gene is TRBD1 (6 bases). This CDR3 comprises 12 residues. Germline V CDR1 and CDR2: SQVTM, ANQGSEA. The V gene lost 6 bases and the J gene lost 0 bases, with 8 bases spanning the gap. In DNA form, the CDR3 reads TGCAGCGTGAAGGGGGCTAACTATGGCTACACCTTC. Encoded protein: CSVKGANYGYTF.

The chain uses TRBV7-6 and TRBJ1-2; 9 positions match TRBD1. This CDR3 has 15 residues. Germline assignment: CDR1 SGHVS and CDR2 FNYEAQ. J lost 8 bases, V lost 1 base, and 8 bases had no gene match. The CDR3 region is CASSLGSQGAQGYTF. DNA of the CDR3: TGTGCCAGCAGCTTAGGATCACAGGGGGCGCAGGGCTACACCTTC. Drawing the rest from reference TRBV7-6 and TRBJ1-2, the complete variable domain is GAGVSQSPRYKVTKRGQDVALRCDPISGHVSLYWYRQALGQGPEFLTYFNYEAQQDKSGLPNDRFSAERPEGSISTLTIQRTEQRDSAMYRCASSLGSQGAQGYTFGSGTRLTVV.

This chain links TRBV6-5 with TRBJ2-6; no clear D. The CDR3 covers 15 residues. Trimming removed 2 bases from V and 0 bases from J, with 5 bases in between. Germline V gives CDR1 MNHEY, CDR2 SVGAGI. This chain's CDR3 is CASSYTSSGANVLTF. Written as DNA, the CDR3 is TGTGCCAGCAGTTACACAAGCTCTGGGGCCAACGTCCTGACTTTC.

The chain has TRBV27 and TRBJ1-4, with TRBD1 matching over 8 bases. CDR1 and CDR2 from the germline V gene are MNHEY and SMNVEV (reference sequence). The CDR3 contains 16 residues. J gave up 5 bases and V 5 bases, and 10 bases lay outside the gene matches. The CDR3 sequence: CASSVIPGTGNEKLFF. CDR3 sequence (DNA): TGTGCCAGCAGTGTGATTCCCGGGACAGGAAATGAAAAACTGTTTTTT.

V and J are TRBV5-1 and TRBJ1-1; D remains unclear. In germline, CDR1 is SGHRS, CDR2 YFSETQ. The CDR3 runs 16 residues. V lost 1 base and J lost 0, with 13 bases in between. The CDR3 spells CASSLRGSGLNTEAFF. DNA for the CDR3: TGCGCCAGCAGCTTGCGGGGAAGTGGGTTGAACACTGAAGCTTTCTTT.

The chain uses TRBV6-5 and TRBJ1-2; TRBD1 matches 8 bases. This CDR3 has 14 amino acids. With V trimmed by 2 bases and J by 4 bases, 3 bases remained unmatched. Per germline, CDR1 MNHEY and CDR2 SVGAGI. The CDR3 sequence is CASSYVTGGYGYTF. The CDR3, as DNA: TGTGCCAGCAGTTACGTTACAGGGGGCTATGGCTACACCTTC.

This CDR3 reads CASSLAPWPRSAYEQYF. The CDR3 region has the DNA TGTGCCAGCAGTTTAGCACCCTGGCCCAGATCCGCCTACGAGCAGTACTTC. This chain connects TRBV28 to TRBJ2-7; D uncertain. This CDR3 is built from 17 residues. Looked up from germline, CDR1 is MDHEN and CDR2 is SYDVKM. V was shortened by 2 bases and J by 2 bases, with 19 bases between the two germline ends.

This clone was seen more than once but under ten times. This rearrangement joins TRBV9 to TRBJ2-3; TRBD2 is a possible D gene (5 bases). This CDR3 spans 15 amino acids. Germline assignment: CDR1 SGDLS and CDR2 YYNGEE. Trimming stripped 3 bases from V and 0 bases from J, with 11 bases between. The CDR3 DNA sequence: TGTGCCAGCAGCGCGAGCGGTTTTAGCACAGATACGCAGTATTTT. Encoded protein: CASSASGFSTDTQYF.

The chain combines TRBV7-9 with TRBJ2-7; TRBD2 matches at 8 bases. The CDR3 is made up of 17 amino acids. Germline CDR1 is SEHNR and CDR2 is FQNEAQ (reference sequence). V lost 1 base, J lost 0 bases, and 8 bases stayed unmatched. For the CDR3, the DNA is TGTGCCAGCAGCTTAGGGGTTTTAGCGGGGTTCTCCTACGAGCAGTACTTC. This translates into CASSLGVLAGFSYEQYF.

The chain combines TRBV5-4 with TRBJ2-5; the match to TRBD2 covers 16 bases. The CDR3 is made up of 17 amino acids. The trim removed 4 bases at V and 6 bases at J, leaving 9 bases unmatched. Germline lookup yields CDR1 SGHNT and CDR2 YYREEE (reference sequence). This CDR3 is CASSAGTSGGARKTQYF. For the CDR3, the DNA is TGTGCCAGCAGCGCCGGGACTAGCGGGGGGGCGAGGAAGACCCAGTACTTC.

The chain recombines TRBV4-1 with TRBJ1-2, with 9 positions matching TRBD1. V lost 0 bases and J lost 4; bases outside the gene matches: 0. This CDR3 has 14 residues. Germline values: CDR1 MGHRA, CDR2 YSYEKL. The CDR3 loop is CASSQEDRGYGYTF. CDR3 in DNA: TGCGCCAGCAGCCAAGAGGACAGGGGCTATGGCTACACCTTC.

The chain has TRBV19 and TRBJ1-3, with 9 bases lining up with TRBD1. V lost 10 bases and J lost 4; bases outside the gene matches: 8. Germline V gene lookup returns CDR1 LNHDA and CDR2 SQIVND (reference sequence). This CDR3 contains 14 residues. The DNA of the CDR3 is TGTGCCACCGGGACAGGGCGAAGAGGAAACACCATATATTTT. It translates to CATGTGRRGNTIYF.

This clone was observed a single time. This chain joins TRBV25-1 and TRBJ1-2, with 7 bases fitting TRBD1. Per germline, CDR1 MGHDK and CDR2 SYGVNS. Unmatched junction bases numbered 8, after V lost 4 bases and J lost 6 bases. This CDR3 is built from 14 residues. In nucleotides, the CDR3 is TGTGCCAGCAGTGTAACAGGGGAGTCGGATGGCTACACCTTC. Its protein is CASSVTGESDGYTF.

This chain uses TRBV15 with TRBJ2-4, with TRBD1 matching 10 bases. The V segment lost 5 bases and the J segment 8 bases; nucleotides outside the gene matches: 9. The CDR3 extends over 15 amino acids. The germline CDR1 and CDR2 sequences are LNHNV and YYDKDF (reference sequence). The CDR3 DNA sequence: TGTGCCACCAGCGGCCGCCGGACAGGGGGGGACATTCAGTACTTC. Protein: CATSGRRTGGDIQYF.

Only one count was recorded for this clone. The DNA of the CDR3 is TGTGCCAGTAGTACCTTAACAGGGTTCCATCAGCCCCAGCATTTT. It specifies CASSTLTGFHQPQHF. V is TRBV19 and J is TRBJ1-5, with D perhaps TRBD1 (6 bases). The germline V gene encodes CDR1 LNHDA and CDR2 SQIVND (reference sequence). V dropped 4 bases and J dropped 5 bases, with 15 bases sitting between them. The CDR3 runs 15 residues.

This clone has just one count. The chain uses TRBV7-2 and TRBJ2-2; 9 positions match TRBD2. The CDR3 contains 19 residues. Germline lookup yields CDR1 SGHTA and CDR2 FQGNSA. After removal of 3 bases from V and 2 bases from J, the junction contained 13 bases not matched to a gene. The CDR3 DNA reads as TGTGCCAGCAGCTTTACGGTGGCTAGCGGGGCGCGTAACACCGGGGAGCTGTTTTTT. Encoded protein: CASSFTVASGARNTGELFF.

The chain employs TRBV5-1 and TRBJ2-3, with D tentatively TRBD2 (5 bases). V shed 5 bases and J shed 3 bases, with 13 bases lying between them. From germline, CDR1 is SGHRS and CDR2 YFSETQ. The CDR3 is 14 amino acids. Here the CDR3 reads CASRRGLETDTQYF. The CDR3 bases are TGCGCCAGCAGGCGAGGGTTGGAAACAGATACGCAGTATTTT. Using reference TRBV5-1 and TRBJ2-3 for the parts outside the CDR3, the full variable domain is KAGVTQTPRYLIKTRGQQVTLSCSPISGHRSVSWYQQTPGQGLQFLFEYFSETQRNKGNFPGRFSGRQFSNSRSEMNVSTLELGDSALYLCASRRGLETDTQYFGPGTRLTVL.

The chain uses TRBV18 and TRBJ2-1, with TRBD1 matching 8 bases. This CDR3 is built from 16 residues. CDR1 and CDR2 from the germline V gene are KGHSH and LQKENI. Trimming cost V 3 bases and J 5 bases; bases outside gene matches: 9. CDR3 residues: CASSPNTGTGDNEQFF. CDR3 coding DNA: TGTGCCAGCTCACCGAATACCGGGACAGGAGACAATGAGCAGTTCTTC.

The rearrangement links TRBV2 to TRBJ1-6, with 11 positions matching TRBD1. With 1 base clipped from V and 6 bases from J, the junction kept 11 bases outside the gene matches. Germline V gene sequence: CDR1 SNHLY, CDR2 FYNNEI. The CDR3 has 19 residues. CDR3 sequence (DNA): TGTGCCAGCAGTGAAGAGGCAACGGGACAGGGGGGGATTAATTCACCCCTCCACTTT. Protein: CASSEEATGQGGINSPLHF.

V gene TRBV10-2 combines with J gene TRBJ1-5; 9 bases align to TRBD1. Germline V lookup: CDR1 WSHSY, CDR2 SAAADI. The V gene end was trimmed by 6 bases and the J gene end by 7 bases; junction bases not matched to a gene: 4. CDR3 length: 13 amino acids. The CDR3 DNA is TGCGCCAGCAGCTGGGACAGGGTACAGCCCCAGCATTTT. This sequence encodes CASSWDRVQPQHF.